This TCR beta chain comes out of a study of identical twins. Study-level points and caveats: Twins shared out-of-frame alpha sequences with excess low generation probability. With beta out-of-frame sequences, excess sharing by twins was weaker.

The table lists this clonotype with a few counts. Antigen specificity is unknown. The CDR3 extends over 13 amino acids. Germline V gene data show CDR1 as WSHSY and CDR2 as SAAADI. The V gene lost 3 bases and the J gene lost 4 bases, with 9 bases spanning the gap. TCRdb reprocessed the 5' RACE reads via MiXCR and lists one record per CDR3 protein. The sample lists 350,000 to 600,000 distinct CDR3 sequences; approximately 15% were seen once. In addition, the sample was reused for a study of yellow fever vaccine responses in identical twins.

What was sequenced was CD4+ T cells sorted from blood. The receptor was derived from a woman between 18 and 29 years old in good health. The chain couples TRBV10-2 to TRBJ1-1; maybe TRBD1 (6 bases). The CDR3 reads CASSEQGSTEAFF. DNA of the CDR3: TGCGCCAGCAGTGAACAGGGATCCACTGAAGCTTTCTTT.